This section outlines one T cell receptor beta chain sequence together with its context. This sample is drawn from a study of blood T cells in healthy people across ages. V lost 3 bases and J lost 4; bases outside the gene matches: 12. Germline CDR1 is SGDLS and CDR2 is YYNGEE. The CDR3 runs to 16 residues. Alongside a J-beta primer mix, a sample-barcoded 5' primer served in a second PCR lasting about 6 to 12 cycles. In TCRdb, the 5' RACE reads were re-called with MiXCR into one record per CDR3 protein. The data contain 1.5 million to 2 million distinct CDR3 sequences, 40% to 55% of them singletons. The material sequenced was blood. The chain is built from TRBV9 and TRBJ2-5; TRBD1 agrees at 7 bases. The TCR originated in a woman between 35 and 50 years old in good health. This CDR3 reads CASSATGTASGETQYF. CDR3 sequence (DNA): TGTGCCAGCAGCGCCACCGGGACAGCCTCCGGAGAGACCCAGTACTTC.